This TCR beta chain stems from a study of T cells in Graves' hyperthyroidism and ophthalmopathy. What was amplified from RNA transcripts were TCR beta CDR3 regions. The primer set for the first-round RT-PCR of the TCR CDR3 was HTBI. TCRdb itself ran the multiplex PCR reads through MiXCR, one entry per CDR3 protein. This table holds some 200,000 distinct CDR3 sequences, more than 15% found once. Germline assignment: CDR1 SGHRS and CDR2 YFSETQ. The CDR3 consists of 15 residues. J was trimmed by 7 bases and V by 4 bases; bases with no gene match: 11. Used for diagnoses were clinical symptoms, serum thyroxine and TRAb, thyroid ultrasound and orbital computed tomography.

The receptor's source is a man in his forties or fifties with Graves' hyperthyroidism. The specimen was blood. The rearrangement uses TRBV5-1 and TRBJ1-2; TRBD1 matches at 9 bases. CDR3 sequence reads: CASSGLTGGGFGYTF. In nucleotides, the CDR3 is TGCGCCAGCAGCGGCTTAACAGGGGGCGGTTTTGGCTACACCTTC.